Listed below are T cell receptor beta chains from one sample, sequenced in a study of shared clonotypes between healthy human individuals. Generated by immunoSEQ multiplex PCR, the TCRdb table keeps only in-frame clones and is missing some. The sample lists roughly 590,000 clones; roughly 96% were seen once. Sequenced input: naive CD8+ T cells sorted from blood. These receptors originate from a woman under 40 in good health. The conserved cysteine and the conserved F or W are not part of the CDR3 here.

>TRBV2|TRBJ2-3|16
ASSGSRGRRAYSDTQY
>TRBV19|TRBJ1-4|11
ASSLGAGEKLF
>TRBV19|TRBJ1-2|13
ASSIWGRSSYGYT
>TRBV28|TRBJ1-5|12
ASSLNGYNQPQH
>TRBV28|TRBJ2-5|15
ASSFWASGGDQETQY
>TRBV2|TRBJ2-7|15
ASTGLAGRKSSYEQY
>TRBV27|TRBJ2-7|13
ASATIREPPYEQY
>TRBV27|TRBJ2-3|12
ASSLSGRSVTQY
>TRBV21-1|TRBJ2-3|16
ASSKRGRAADGTDTQY
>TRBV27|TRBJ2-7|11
ASSSDSSYEQY
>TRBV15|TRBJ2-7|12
ATSRDRGSHEQY
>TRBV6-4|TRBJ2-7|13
ASSESRDRSYEQY
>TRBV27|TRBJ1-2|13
ASSLTGTGSYGYT
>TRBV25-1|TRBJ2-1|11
ASRDLRRDEQF
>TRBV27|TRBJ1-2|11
ASSLFPGDGYT
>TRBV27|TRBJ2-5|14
ASSLSAGTSVETQY
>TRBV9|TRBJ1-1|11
ASSATGGTEAF
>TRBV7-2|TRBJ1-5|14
ASSPSGGYSNQPQH
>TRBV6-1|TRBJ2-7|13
ASSHDRVGGYEQY
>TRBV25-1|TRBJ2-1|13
ASTGTSGRVNEQF
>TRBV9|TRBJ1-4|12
ASSVGVSNEKLF
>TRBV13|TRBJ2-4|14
ASSPPRWGSKNIQY
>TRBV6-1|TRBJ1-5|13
ASSDPAYSNQPQH
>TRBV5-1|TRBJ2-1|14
ASSLGAREGYNEQF
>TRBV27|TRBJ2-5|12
ASSSTGGGETQY
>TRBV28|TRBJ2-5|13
ASSSPVADEETQY
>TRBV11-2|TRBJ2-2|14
ASSLPHRGGTGELF
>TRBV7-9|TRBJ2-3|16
ASSFGSAGPGATDTQY
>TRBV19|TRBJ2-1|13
ASSLTKGTYNEQF
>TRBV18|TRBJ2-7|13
ASSPPQASSYEQY
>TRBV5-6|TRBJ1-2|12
ASSSEDRGNGYT
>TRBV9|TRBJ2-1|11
ASSTGANNEQF
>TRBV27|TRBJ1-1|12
ASSLGREGTEAF
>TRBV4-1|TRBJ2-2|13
ASSPQGRSPGELF
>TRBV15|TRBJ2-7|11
ATSTYIGYEQY
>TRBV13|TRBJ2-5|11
ASSLGLEETQY
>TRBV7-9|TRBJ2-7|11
ATTGAYSYEQY
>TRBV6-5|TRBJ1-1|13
ASSYTGPRGTEAF
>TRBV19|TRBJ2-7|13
ASSFGLASSYEQY
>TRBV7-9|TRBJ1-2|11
ASSSESGEGYT
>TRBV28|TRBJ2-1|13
ASSRRLDSYNEQF
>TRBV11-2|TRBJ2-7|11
ASSLGGSYEQY
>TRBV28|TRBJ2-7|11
ASSFPVSYEQY
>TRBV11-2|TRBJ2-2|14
ASSFLLGGSTGELF
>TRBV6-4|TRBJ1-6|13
ASSRTRHYNSPLH
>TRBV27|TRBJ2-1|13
ASSTGTSGNNEQF
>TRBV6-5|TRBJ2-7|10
ASSYPGGEQY
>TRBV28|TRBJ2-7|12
ASRVSVSSYEQY
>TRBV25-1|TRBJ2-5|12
ASSESGGSETQY
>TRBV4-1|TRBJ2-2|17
ASSQRSPLAGMIAGELF
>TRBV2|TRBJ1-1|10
ARGTGNTEAF
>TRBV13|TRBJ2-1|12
ASTGGDPYNEQF
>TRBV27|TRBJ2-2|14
ASSLLAGINTGELF
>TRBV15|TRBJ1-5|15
ATSRGRAGEVDQPQH
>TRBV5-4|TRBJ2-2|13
ASSLLGENTGELF
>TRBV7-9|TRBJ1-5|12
ASSLDNSNQPQH
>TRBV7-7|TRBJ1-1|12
ASSPGGANTEAF
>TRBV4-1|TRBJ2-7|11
ASSSGTGYEQY
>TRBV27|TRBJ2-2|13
ASSLLAGGAGELF
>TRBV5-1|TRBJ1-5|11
ASSMDGNQPQH